These T cell receptor beta chains were read from a single sample in a study of blood T cell repertoires in COVID-19. The method was immunoSEQ multiplex PCR; TCRdb's version includes in-frame clones alone and lacks a portion of them. The sample lists hundreds of thousands of clones, around 88% occurring once. Sequences were obtained from peripheral blood. The receptors shown here come from a woman between 65 and 79 years old with COVID-19, enrolled during active disease. The CDR3 runs from the conserved cysteine through the conserved F or W. D genes are given only for firm matches. Where a row states a size, it is once, few, many or the class of an expanded clone; other rows omit it.

d_gene,j_gene,v_gene,abundance,CDR3aa,CDR3nt
TRBD2,TRBJ2-3,TRBV9,.,CASSASGRLPDTQYF,TGTGCCAGCAGCGCTAGCGGGCGGTTACCGGATACGCAGTATTTT
.,TRBJ1-6,TRBV4-1,.,CASSQEQIYNSPLHF,TGCGCCAGCAGCCAAGAACAGATATATAATTCACCCCTCCACTTT
.,TRBJ2-3,TRBV11-2,.,CASSSAGNLFKF,TGTGCCAGCAGCTCCGCGGGTAACCTTTTCAAATTT
.,TRBJ1-2,TRBV5-1,.,CASSLFGEFNYGYTF,TGCGCCAGCAGCTTGTTCGGGGAATTCAACTATGGCTACACCTTC
.,TRBJ2-3,TRBV11-3,.,CASSLGHYGTDTQYF,TGTGCCAGCAGCTTAGGCCACTACGGCACAGATACGCAGTATTTT
.,TRBJ2-7,TRBV30,once,CAWSVVGVSEQYF,TGTGCCTGGAGTGTAGTCGGTGTAAGCGAGCAGTACTTC
TRBD1,TRBJ1-1,TRBV7-6,.,CASSLDRGNTEAFF,TGTGCCAGCAGCTTAGACAGGGGGAACACTGAAGCTTTCTTT
.,TRBJ2-5,TRBV7-9,.,CVADDQETQYF,TGTGTAGCGGACGACCAAGAGACCCAGTACTTC
.,TRBJ1-1,TRBV2,.,CASSTGQMNTEAFF,TGTGCCAGCAGCACAGGGCAAATGAACACTGAAGCTTTCTTT
TRBD1,TRBJ1-1,TRBV4-2,once,CASSTQRGQGALLAFF,TGTGCCAGCAGCACCCAAAGGGGACAGGGGGCTTTGTTAGCTTTCTTT
TRBD2,TRBJ2-7,TRBV10-3,.,CAISSGTSYSYEQYF,TGTGCCATCAGCTCCGGGACTAGCTACTCCTACGAGCAGTACTTC
.,TRBJ1-3,TRBV6-5,.,CASSSPGGNTIYF,TGTGCCAGCAGTTCACCCGGGGGAAACACCATATATTTT
.,TRBJ1-1,TRBV7-9,.,CASRGSGMNTEAFF,TGTGCCAGCAGAGGGAGTGGGATGAACACTGAAGCTTTCTTT
TRBD2,TRBJ2-7,TRBV10-1,once,CASRGTSYEQYF,TGCGCCAGCAGGGGGACTAGCTACGAGCAGTACTTC
.,TRBJ2-7,TRBV18,.,CASSLDYEQYF,TGTGCCAGCTCACTAGACTACGAGCAGTACTTC
TRBD1,TRBJ2-1,TRBV4-2,few,CASSPETGANEQFF,TGTGCCAGCAGCCCGGAGACAGGGGCGAATGAGCAGTTCTTC
TRBD1,TRBJ2-7,TRBV2,.,CASRDRGPQYF,TGTGCCAGCAGGGACAGGGGCCCGCAGTACTTC
TRBD1,TRBJ2-1,TRBV9,.,CASSKAPGQGANEQFF,TGTGCCAGCAGCAAGGCTCCGGGACAGGGGGCGAATGAGCAGTTCTTC
.,TRBJ2-3,TRBV9,.,CASSGYRGGTDTQYF,TGTGCCAGCAGCGGTTACAGGGGAGGAACAGATACGCAGTATTTT
.,TRBJ1-3,TRBV5-6,.,CASSQGPPNSGNTIYF,TGTGCCAGCAGTCAGGGCCCGCCTAACTCTGGAAACACCATATATTTT
.,TRBJ2-7,TRBV20-1,.,CSASGRVSYEQYF,TGCAGTGCTAGTGGCAGGGTTTCCTACGAGCAGTACTTC
TRBD1,TRBJ2-2,TRBV24-1,.,CATSDNRGKNTGELFF,TGTGCCACCAGTGATAACAGGGGGAAAAACACCGGGGAGCTGTTTTTT
TRBD2,TRBJ2-3,TRBV5-4,.,CASRPSGGPFTDTQYF,TGTGCCAGCAGACCCAGCGGGGGGCCCTTCACAGATACGCAGTATTTT
TRBD1,TRBJ1-2,TRBV5-6,.,CASSLEGQYYGYTF,TGTGCCAGCAGCTTGGAGGGACAGTACTATGGCTACACCTTC
TRBD2,TRBJ2-3,TRBV2,.,CASSDSSGSTDTQYF,TGTGCCAGCAGTGATAGTAGCGGGTCCACAGATACGCAGTATTTT
TRBD1,TRBJ1-1,TRBV29-1,.,CSVRQGAFLNTEAFF,TGCAGCGTGCGACAGGGGGCCTTCCTGAACACTGAAGCTTTCTTT
TRBD1,TRBJ1-6,TRBV30,.,CAWDRENSPLHF,TGTGCCTGGGACAGGGAGAATTCACCCCTCCACTTT
TRBD1,TRBJ1-6,TRBV4-1,few,CASSTRTGGLDSPLHF,TGCGCCAGCAGCACCCGGACAGGGGGCCTGGATTCACCCCTCCACTTT
TRBD2,TRBJ2-7,TRBV7-2,.,CASSRSGGDYEQYF,TGTGCCAGCAGTCGTAGCGGGGGGGATTACGAGCAGTACTTC
TRBD2,TRBJ2-7,TRBV27,.,CASSHSLAGASYEQYF,TGTGCCAGCAGTCACTCCCTAGCGGGGGCCTCCTACGAGCAGTACTTC
.,TRBJ1-2,TRBV2,once,CASSEVGESGYTF,TGTGCCAGCAGTGAAGTAGGGGAATCTGGCTACACCTTC
.,TRBJ2-5,TRBV19,.,CASSHFGGQETQYF,TGTGCCAGTAGTCACTTTGGAGGCCAAGAGACCCAGTACTTC
TRBD1,TRBJ1-4,TRBV18,.,CASSPYNRDRGEKLFF,TGTGCCAGCTCACCCTACAACCGGGACAGGGGTGAAAAACTGTTTTTT
TRBD1,TRBJ2-4,TRBV20-1,.,CSGDRGNIQYF,TGCAGTGGGGACAGGGGGAACATTCAGTACTTC
TRBD2,TRBJ2-3,TRBV13,once,CASSFSGGAAPDTQYF,TGTGCCAGCAGCTTTAGCGGGGGGGCGGCTCCAGATACGCAGTATTTT
TRBD2,TRBJ2-1,TRBV11-2,.,CASSSRLAGDNNEQFF,TGTGCCAGCAGCTCCCGACTAGCGGGGGACAACAATGAGCAGTTCTTC
.,TRBJ1-2,TRBV7-9,.,CASSLEAVEDNYGYTF,TGTGCCAGCAGCTTAGAGGCGGTCGAAGATAACTATGGCTACACCTTC
.,TRBJ1-4,TRBV10-3,.,CAIKERQDNEKLFF,TGTGCCATCAAGGAGAGACAGGATAATGAAAAACTGTTTTTT
TRBD2,TRBJ2-5,TRBV19,few,CASSSGGEETQYF,TGTGCCAGTAGTAGCGGGGGGGAAGAGACCCAGTACTTC
.,TRBJ1-2,TRBV7-6,.,CASSLARGGLYGYTF,TGTGCCAGCAGCTTAGCGCGAGGCGGACTCTATGGCTACACCTTC
.,TRBJ2-7,TRBV5-5,.,CASSLVAYQTAYEQYF,TGTGCCAGCAGCTTGGTAGCGTACCAAACAGCCTACGAGCAGTACTTC
TRBD2,TRBJ2-7,TRBV11-2,.,CASSPPSGGDEQYF,TGTGCCAGCAGCCCCCCCTCGGGGGGAGACGAGCAGTACTTC
.,TRBJ2-3,TRBV24-1,.,CATSDSTGSADTQYF,TGTGCCACCAGTGACTCCACAGGGTCGGCAGATACGCAGTATTTT
TRBD2,TRBJ2-7,TRBV27,.,CASRMLAGPGEQYF,TGTGCCAGCCGCATGCTAGCGGGGCCGGGGGAGCAGTACTTC
TRBD2,TRBJ2-5,TRBV18,.,CASSPWTSGVQETQYF,TGTGCCAGCTCACCCTGGACTAGCGGAGTGCAAGAGACCCAGTACTTC
.,TRBJ1-2,TRBV7-6,.,CASSLGLPGNYGYTF,TGTGCCAGCAGCTTAGGATTGCCAGGGAACTATGGCTACACCTTC
TRBD2,TRBJ2-1,TRBV5-1,.,CASSFSLSGGNEQFF,TGCGCCAGCAGCTTTTCTCTTAGCGGGGGCAATGAGCAGTTCTTC
TRBD1,TRBJ2-1,TRBV24-1,.,CATSDRGTGNEQFF,TGTGCCACCAGTGACCGTGGGACAGGGAATGAGCAGTTCTTC
TRBD1,TRBJ2-7,TRBV7-2,.,CASSLQDRVVEQYF,TGTGCCAGCAGCTTACAGGACAGGGTAGTCGAGCAGTACTTC
.,TRBJ1-1,TRBV2,.,CASRAGRNTEAFF,TGTGCCAGCAGGGCGGGGCGGAATACTGAAGCTTTCTTT
.,TRBJ2-2,TRBV18,.,CASSYSGGRNTGELFF,TGTGCCAGCTCATACTCTGGGGGCCGCAACACCGGGGAGCTGTTTTTT
.,TRBJ2-2,TRBV9,.,CASSVGLDPSNTGELFF,TGTGCCAGCAGCGTGGGCCTCGACCCCTCGAACACCGGGGAGCTGTTTTTT
.,TRBJ2-3,TRBV5-1,.,CASSLRVTETESSTQYF,TGCGCCAGCAGCCTCAGGGTAACTGAGACAGAGAGTAGTACGCAGTATTTT
.,TRBJ2-2,TRBV12-5,once,CASALGGWGNTGELFF,TGTGCTAGTGCTTTGGGGGGCTGGGGAAACACCGGGGAGCTGTTTTTT
.,TRBJ1-5,TRBV18,once,CASSLGLSDQPQHF,TGTGCCAGCTCGCTCGGACTTTCTGATCAGCCCCAGCATTTT
.,TRBJ2-7,TRBV30,.,CAWSASSYEQYF,TGTGCCTGGAGTGCCAGCTCCTACGAGCAGTACTTC
.,TRBJ1-2,TRBV14,.,CASSPAGSNLYGYTF,TGTGCCAGCAGCCCAGCAGGCAGTAACCTCTATGGCTACACCTTC